The subject of this entry is one T cell receptor beta chain. Antigen specificity is unknown. Germline CDR1 reads SQVTM; CDR2 reads ANQGSEA. This CDR3 is built from 17 residues. The ends were cut back, 0 bases at V and 2 bases at J, with 17 bases in the middle. The use of a sample-barcoded 5' primer and a J-beta primer mix characterized a second PCR of about 7 to 12 cycles. In TCRdb, the 5' RACE reads were re-called with MiXCR into one record per CDR3 protein. The data hold 2 million or so distinct CDR3 sequences, with about 50% observed a single time. This specimen belongs to a study of blood T cells in healthy people across ages. Points from the study as a whole: Estimated diversity, derived from one million T cells, was regarded as an underestimate. Shifts in expanded clonotypes may have been confounded by donor CMV status, which was unknown.

The receptor comes from a woman aged 40 to 49 in good health. The rearrangement joins TRBV29-1 to TRBJ2-1, with D perhaps TRBD2 (5 bases). Sequencing was done on a sample of blood. The CDR3 sequence is CSVEERGLARPYNEQFF. The CDR3 nucleotides read TGCAGCGTTGAAGAACGAGGACTTGCGCGACCCTACAATGAGCAGTTCTTC.